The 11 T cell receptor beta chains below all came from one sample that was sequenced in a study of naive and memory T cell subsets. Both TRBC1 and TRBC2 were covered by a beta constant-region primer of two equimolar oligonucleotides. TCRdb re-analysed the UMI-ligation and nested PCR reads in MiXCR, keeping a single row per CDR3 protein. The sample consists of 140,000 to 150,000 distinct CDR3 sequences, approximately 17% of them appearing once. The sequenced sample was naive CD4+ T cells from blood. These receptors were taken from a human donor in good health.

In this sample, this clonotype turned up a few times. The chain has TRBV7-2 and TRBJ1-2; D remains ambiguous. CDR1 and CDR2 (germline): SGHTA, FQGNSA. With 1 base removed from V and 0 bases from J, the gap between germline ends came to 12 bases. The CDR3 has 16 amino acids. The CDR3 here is CASSLVMGVANYGYTF. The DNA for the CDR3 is TGTGCCAGCAGCTTAGTAATGGGCGTAGCTAACTATGGCTACACCTTC.

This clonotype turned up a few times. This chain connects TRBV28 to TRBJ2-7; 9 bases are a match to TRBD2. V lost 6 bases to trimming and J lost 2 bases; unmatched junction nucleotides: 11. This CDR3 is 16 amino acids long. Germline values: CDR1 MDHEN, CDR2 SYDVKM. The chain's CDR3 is CASSTLAGAWTYEQYF. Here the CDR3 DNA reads TGTGCCAGCAGCACGTTAGCGGGAGCGTGGACCTACGAGCAGTACTTC.

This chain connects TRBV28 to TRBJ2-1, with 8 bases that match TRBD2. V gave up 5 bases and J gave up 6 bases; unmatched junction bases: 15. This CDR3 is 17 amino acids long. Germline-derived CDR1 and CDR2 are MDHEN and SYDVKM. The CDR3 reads CASSEYMPGLVSNEQFF. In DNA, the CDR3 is TGTGCCAGCAGTGAATACATGCCGGGACTAGTGAGCAATGAGCAGTTCTTC.

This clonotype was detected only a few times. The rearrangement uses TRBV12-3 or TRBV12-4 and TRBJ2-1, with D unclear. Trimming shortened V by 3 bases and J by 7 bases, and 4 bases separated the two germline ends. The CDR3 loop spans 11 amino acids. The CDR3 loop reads CASSFQNEQFF. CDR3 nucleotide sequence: TGTGCCAGCAGTTTCCAGAATGAGCAGTTCTTC.

The CDR3 region has the DNA TGTGCCAGCAGCTTATCAGGGGACAGTTCTAACTATGGCTACACCTTC. Translating gives CASSLSGDSSNYGYTF. This chain uses TRBV7-9 with TRBJ1-2; 7 positions agree with TRBD1. The ends lost 2 bases at V and 0 bases at J; junction bases unmatched: 6. From germline, CDR1 is SEHNR and CDR2 FQNEAQ (reference sequence). The CDR3 contains 16 residues.

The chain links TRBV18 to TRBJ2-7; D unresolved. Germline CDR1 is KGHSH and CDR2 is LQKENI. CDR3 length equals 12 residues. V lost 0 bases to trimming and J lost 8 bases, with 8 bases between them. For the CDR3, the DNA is TGTGCCAGCTCACCACCGATCCACCAGCAGTACTTC. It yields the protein CASSPPIHQQYF.

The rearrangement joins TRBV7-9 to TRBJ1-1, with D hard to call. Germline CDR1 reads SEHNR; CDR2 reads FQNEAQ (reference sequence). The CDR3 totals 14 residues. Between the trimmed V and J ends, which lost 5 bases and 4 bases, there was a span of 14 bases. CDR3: CASSPEPGRTEAFF. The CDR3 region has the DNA TGTGCCAGCAGCCCCGAGCCTGGGCGCACTGAAGCTTTCTTT.

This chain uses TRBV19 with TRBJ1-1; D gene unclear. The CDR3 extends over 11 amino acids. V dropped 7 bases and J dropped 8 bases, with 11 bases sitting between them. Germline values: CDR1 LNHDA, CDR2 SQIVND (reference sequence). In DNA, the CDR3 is TGTGCCAGTAACGGTCCGGCAGAAGCTTTCTTT. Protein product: CASNGPAEAFF.

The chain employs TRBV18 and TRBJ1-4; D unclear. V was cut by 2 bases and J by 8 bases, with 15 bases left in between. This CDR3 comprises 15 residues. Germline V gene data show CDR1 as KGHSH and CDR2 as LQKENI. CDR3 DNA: TGTGCCAGCTCACCAGAGACATTACCCGGAGAAAAACTGTTTTTT. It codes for CASSPETLPGEKLFF.

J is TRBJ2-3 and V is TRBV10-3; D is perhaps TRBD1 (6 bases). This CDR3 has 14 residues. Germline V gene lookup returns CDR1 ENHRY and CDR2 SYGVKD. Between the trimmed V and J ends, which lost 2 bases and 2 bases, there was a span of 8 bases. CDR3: CAISEGTLTDTQYF. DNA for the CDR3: TGTGCCATCAGTGAGGGGACACTCACAGATACGCAGTATTTT.

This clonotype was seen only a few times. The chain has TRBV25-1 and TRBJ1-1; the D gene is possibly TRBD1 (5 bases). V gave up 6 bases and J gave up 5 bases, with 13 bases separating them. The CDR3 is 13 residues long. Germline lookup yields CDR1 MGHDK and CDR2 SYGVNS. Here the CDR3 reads CASSALGVTEAFF. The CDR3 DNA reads TGTGCCAGCAGCGCGCTGGGGGTAACTGAAGCTTTCTTT.